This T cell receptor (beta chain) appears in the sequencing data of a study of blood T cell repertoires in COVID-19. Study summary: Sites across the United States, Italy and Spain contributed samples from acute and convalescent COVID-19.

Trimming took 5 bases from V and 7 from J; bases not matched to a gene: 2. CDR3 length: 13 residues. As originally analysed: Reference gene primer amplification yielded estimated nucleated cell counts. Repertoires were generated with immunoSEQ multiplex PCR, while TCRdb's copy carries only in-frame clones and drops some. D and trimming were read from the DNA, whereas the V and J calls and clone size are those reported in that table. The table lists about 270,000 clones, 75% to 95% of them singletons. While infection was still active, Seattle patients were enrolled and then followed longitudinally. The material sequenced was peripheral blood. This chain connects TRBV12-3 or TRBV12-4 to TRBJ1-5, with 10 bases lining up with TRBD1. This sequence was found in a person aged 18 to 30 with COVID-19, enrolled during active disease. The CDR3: CASSGQGEQPQHF. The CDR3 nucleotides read TGTGCCAGCAGTGGACAGGGGGAACAGCCCCAGCATTTT.